This TCR beta chain stems from a study of graft-versus-host responses after intestinal transplantation listed by TCRdb under 2021. Background for the entire study: The transplants that recipients got were multivisceral, liver-intestinal, or isolated intestinal. After intestinal transplantation, graft-versus-host and host-versus-graft alloreactive T cell clones were followed in the graft, circulation and bone marrow using bulk TCR-beta CDR3 sequencing. Every recipient was given anti-thymocyte globulin induction, followed by approximately 3 years of maintenance tacrolimus and steroids. A peak of at least 4% donor T cells among recipient peripheral blood mononuclear cells was the definition used for donor T cell macrochimerism. Alloreactive clones were identified by sequencing pre-transplant mixed lymphocyte reaction products and comparing these products with unstimulated pre-transplant donor and recipient T cells. The cohort enrolled 24 intestinal transplant recipients including one retransplant, and a few patients lacking pretransplant specimens were excluded. Instead of going to the commercial service, samples from a few later patients were sequenced in-house on an Illumina MiSeq and processed with MiXCR. What the authors observed across the whole study: The relatively low number and heterogeneity of intestinal transplant patients limited the conclusions. Patients with donor T cell macrochimerism had high GvH to HvG T cell clonal ratios in their allografts. GvH clones were found in recipient bone marrow, and some of the GvH clones appeared earlier in ileal mucosa or blood, which is consistent with an intestinal mucosal origin. Early after transplant, peak levels of circulating GvH clones were found to be associated with declines in HvG clones.

V is clipped by 3 bases and J by 9 bases, and the sequence between their germline boundaries is 19 bases long. The germline V gene yields SGHRS for CDR1 and YFSETQ for CDR2. From cysteine to phenylalanine, the CDR3 is 15 amino acids long. Just the 45-base CDR3 DNA is kept, in frame starting at base 1. The time point label for this specimen denotes: cells obtained before transplantation from donor or recipient. CD3+CD4+ and CD3+CD8+ populations were FACS-sorted from unstimulated pre-transplant donor and recipient cells taken from spleen or lymph nodes. In regard to this clone: What this receptor recognizes is not known. One base away there is no much larger clone; base qualities are not given.

Library generation was performed with the immunoSEQ multiplex PCR assay. In most patients, genomic DNA was isolated using the Qiagen DNeasy Blood and Tissue Kit and sent frozen to Adaptive Biotechnologies for TCR sequencing. For most patients, high-throughput TCR-beta CDR3 sequencing of genomic DNA was performed by Adaptive Biotechnologies. As for how the authors treated the data: TCR sequencing data for 18 patients were retrieved from Adaptive's ImmunoSEQ software; three other patients were processed with MiXCR and VDJtools. To correct CD4 versus CD8 sorting errors, any sequence found in both subsets at a frequency ratio below 5:1 was removed. CDR3 nucleotide sequences shared by donor and recipient were removed because the origin of these sequences could not be assigned. To be classed as alloreactive, a clone needed at least 2-fold expansion over unstimulated cells and a minimum CFSE-low frequency of 0.002% (template counts) or 0.001% (read counts). Mappable clones were those detected in sequenced pre-transplant spleen, lymph node, or MLR CFSE-low populations of the donor or recipient. Cumulative frequency of alloreactive clones was calculated as a percentage of all sequences weighted by copy number. This immuneACCESS table, as held by TCRdb, lists in-frame sequences with V and J called but not all clones. Of the missing ones, under half trace to an unresolved V gene in checked studies; the others have no known cause. V and J calls and clone size are given by that table; D and trimming were obtained from the DNA. Across this sample there are about 130,000 clones, with 90% to 95% seen only once. The ten most abundant clones make up over 0.15% of the sample.

Here the chain combines TRBV5-1 and TRBJ2-1; a tentative D call is TRBD1 (5 bases match). The sequences come from unstimulated CD4+ T cells sorted from spleen or lymph node cells, collected before intestinal transplant. The TCR was taken from a human donor who received an intestinal transplant. The CDR3 region reads CASSSSGNTLGEQFF. The sequenced DNA is TGCGCCAGCAGCTCCTCAGGGAATACCCTGGGTGAGCAGTTCTTC.